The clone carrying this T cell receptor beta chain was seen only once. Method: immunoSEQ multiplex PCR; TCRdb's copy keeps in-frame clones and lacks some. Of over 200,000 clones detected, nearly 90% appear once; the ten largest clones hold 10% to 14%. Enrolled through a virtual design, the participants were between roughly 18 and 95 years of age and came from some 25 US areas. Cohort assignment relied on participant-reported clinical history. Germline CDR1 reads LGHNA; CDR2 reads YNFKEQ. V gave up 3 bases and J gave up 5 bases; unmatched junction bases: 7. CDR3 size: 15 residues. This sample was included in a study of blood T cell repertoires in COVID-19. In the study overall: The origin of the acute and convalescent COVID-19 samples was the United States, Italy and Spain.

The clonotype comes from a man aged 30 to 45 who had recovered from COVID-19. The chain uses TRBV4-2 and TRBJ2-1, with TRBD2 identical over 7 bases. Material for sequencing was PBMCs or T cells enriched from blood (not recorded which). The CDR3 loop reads CASSHGTNANNEQFF. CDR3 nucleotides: TGTGCCAGCAGCCACGGGACTAACGCAAACAATGAGCAGTTCTTC.